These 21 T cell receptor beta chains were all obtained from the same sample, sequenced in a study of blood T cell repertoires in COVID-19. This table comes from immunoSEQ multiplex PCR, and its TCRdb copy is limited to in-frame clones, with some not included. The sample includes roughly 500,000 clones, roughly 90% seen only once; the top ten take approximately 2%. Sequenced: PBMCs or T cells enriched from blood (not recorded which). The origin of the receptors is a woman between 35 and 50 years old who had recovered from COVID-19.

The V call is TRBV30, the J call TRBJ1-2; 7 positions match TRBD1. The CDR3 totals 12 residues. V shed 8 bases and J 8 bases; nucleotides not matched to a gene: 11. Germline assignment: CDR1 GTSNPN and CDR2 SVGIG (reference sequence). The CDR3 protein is CASDRVRGGYTF. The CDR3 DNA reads TGTGCCAGTGACAGGGTCCGGGGAGGCTACACCTTC.

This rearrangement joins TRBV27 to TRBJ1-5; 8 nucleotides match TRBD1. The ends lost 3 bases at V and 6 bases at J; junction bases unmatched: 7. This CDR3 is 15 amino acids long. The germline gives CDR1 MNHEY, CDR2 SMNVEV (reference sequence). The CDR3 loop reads CASSLQGALGQPQHF. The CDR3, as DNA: TGTGCCAGCAGTTTGCAGGGGGCGTTGGGTCAGCCCCAGCATTTT.

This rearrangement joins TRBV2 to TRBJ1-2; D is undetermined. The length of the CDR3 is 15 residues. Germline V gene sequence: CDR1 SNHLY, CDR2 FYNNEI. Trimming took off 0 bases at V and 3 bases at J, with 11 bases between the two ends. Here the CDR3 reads CASSEAEADDYGYTF. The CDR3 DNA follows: TGTGCCAGCAGTGAAGCGGAGGCGGACGACTATGGCTACACCTTC.

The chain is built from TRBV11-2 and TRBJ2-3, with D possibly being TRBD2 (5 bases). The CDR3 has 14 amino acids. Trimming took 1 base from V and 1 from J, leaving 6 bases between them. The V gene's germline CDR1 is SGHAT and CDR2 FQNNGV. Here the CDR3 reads CASSLGGGTDTQYF. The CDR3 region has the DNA TGTGCCAGCAGCTTAGGGGGAGGCACAGATACGCAGTATTTT.

In nucleotides, the CDR3 is TGTGCCAGCATACGTAGCTCCGGGTTGAATTCACCCCTCCACTTT. Translated, it gives CASIRSSGLNSPLHF. The chain uses TRBV6-5 and TRBJ1-6; D call uncertain. The germline gives CDR1 MNHEY, CDR2 SVGAGI. V lost 7 bases to trimming and J lost 7 bases, with 17 bases between them. The CDR3 sequence is 15 residues long.

The CDR3 sequence: CAVRGGANTEAFF. The CDR3 DNA reads as TGTGCCGTCCGAGGGGGTGCGAACACTGAAGCTTTCTTT. J is TRBJ1-1 and V is TRBV4-2; possible D gene TRBD1, 6 bases. The V and J ends lost 11 bases and 1 base respectively, with 14 bases between them. CDR1 LGHNA and CDR2 YNFKEQ come from the germline V gene. There are 13 residues in the CDR3.

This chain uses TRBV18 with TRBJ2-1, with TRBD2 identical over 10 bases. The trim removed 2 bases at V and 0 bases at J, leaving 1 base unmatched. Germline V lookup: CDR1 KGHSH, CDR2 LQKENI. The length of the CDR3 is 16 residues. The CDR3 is CASSPSGGVSYNEQFF. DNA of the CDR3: TGTGCCAGCTCACCAAGCGGGGGGGTCTCCTACAATGAGCAGTTCTTC.

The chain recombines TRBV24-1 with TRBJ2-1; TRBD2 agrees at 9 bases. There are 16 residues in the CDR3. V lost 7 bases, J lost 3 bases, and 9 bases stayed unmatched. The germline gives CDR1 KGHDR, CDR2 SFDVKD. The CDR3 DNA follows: TGTGCCACCAGCCCCACGCGACTAGCGGACTACAATGAGCAGTTCTTC. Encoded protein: CATSPTRLADYNEQFF.

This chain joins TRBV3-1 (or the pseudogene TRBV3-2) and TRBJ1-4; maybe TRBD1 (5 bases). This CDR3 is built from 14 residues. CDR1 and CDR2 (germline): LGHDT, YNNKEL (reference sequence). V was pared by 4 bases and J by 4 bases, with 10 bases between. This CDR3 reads CASSLNRHNEKLFF. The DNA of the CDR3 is TGTGCCAGCAGCCTTAACAGGCATAATGAAAAACTGTTTTTT.

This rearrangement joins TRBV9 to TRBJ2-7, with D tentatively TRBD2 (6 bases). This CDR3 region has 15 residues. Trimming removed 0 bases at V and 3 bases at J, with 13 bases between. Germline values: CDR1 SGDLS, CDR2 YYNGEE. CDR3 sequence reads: CASSVGWRGYYEQYF. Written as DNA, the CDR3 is TGTGCCAGCAGCGTAGGTTGGCGGGGTTACTACGAGCAGTACTTC.

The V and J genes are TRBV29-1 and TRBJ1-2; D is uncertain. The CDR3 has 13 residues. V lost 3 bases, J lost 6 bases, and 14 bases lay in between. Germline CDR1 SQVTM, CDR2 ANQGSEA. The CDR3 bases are TGCAGCGTTGACGTGGCGGGCCGCAATGGCTACACCTTC. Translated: CSVDVAGRNGYTF. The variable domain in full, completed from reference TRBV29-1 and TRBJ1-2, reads SAVISQKPSRDICQRGTSLTIQCQVDSQVTMMFWYRQQPGQSLTLIATANQGSEATYESGFVIDKFPISRPNLTFSTLTVSNMSPEDSSIYLCSVDVAGRNGYTFGSGTRLTVV.

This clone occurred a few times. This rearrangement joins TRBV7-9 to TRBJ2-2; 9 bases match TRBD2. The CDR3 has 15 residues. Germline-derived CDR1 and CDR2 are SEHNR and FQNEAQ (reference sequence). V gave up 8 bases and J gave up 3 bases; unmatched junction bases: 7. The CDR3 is CASLGLAIDTGELFF. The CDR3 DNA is TGTGCCAGCCTCGGACTAGCGATTGACACCGGGGAGCTGTTTTTT.

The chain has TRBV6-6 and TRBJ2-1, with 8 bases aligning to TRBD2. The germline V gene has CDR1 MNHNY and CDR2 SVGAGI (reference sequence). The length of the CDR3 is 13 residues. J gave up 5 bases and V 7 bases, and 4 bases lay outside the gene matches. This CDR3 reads CASISGSHNEQFF. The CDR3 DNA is TGTGCCAGCATCAGCGGGAGCCACAATGAGCAGTTCTTC.

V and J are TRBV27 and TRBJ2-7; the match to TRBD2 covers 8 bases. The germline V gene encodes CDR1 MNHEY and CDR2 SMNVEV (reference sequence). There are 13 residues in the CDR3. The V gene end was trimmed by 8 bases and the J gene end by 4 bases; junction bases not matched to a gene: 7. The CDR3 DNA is TGTGCCAGCCGAAGAGCGGGAGTATACGAGCAGTACTTC. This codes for CASRRAGVYEQYF.

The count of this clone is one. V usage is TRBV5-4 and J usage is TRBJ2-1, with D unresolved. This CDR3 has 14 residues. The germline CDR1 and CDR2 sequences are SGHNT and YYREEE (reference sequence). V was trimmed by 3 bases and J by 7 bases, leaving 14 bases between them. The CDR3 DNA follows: TGTGCCAGCAGCTCCCCTTTATACGGTAATGAGCAGTTCTTC. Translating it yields CASSSPLYGNEQFF.

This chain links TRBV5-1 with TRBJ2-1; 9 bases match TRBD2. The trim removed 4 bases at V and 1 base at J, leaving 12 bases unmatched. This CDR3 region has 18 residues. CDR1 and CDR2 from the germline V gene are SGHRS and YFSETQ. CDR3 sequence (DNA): TGCGCCAGCAGCCCCAAGCCACCTCTAGCGGGGTCCTACAATGAGCAGTTCTTC. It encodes CASSPKPPLAGSYNEQFF.

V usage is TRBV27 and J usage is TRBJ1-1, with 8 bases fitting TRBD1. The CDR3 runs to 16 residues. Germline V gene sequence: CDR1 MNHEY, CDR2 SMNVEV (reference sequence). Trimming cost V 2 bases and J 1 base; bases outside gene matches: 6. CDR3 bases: TGTGCCAGCAGTTTAAGACTGGGACAGGAGAACACTGAAGCTTTCTTT. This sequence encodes CASSLRLGQENTEAFF.

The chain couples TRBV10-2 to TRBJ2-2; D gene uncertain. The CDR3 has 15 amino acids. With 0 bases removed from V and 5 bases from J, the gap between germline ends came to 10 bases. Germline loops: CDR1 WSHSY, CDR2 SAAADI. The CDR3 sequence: CASSESSFGTGELFF. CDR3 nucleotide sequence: TGCGCCAGCAGTGAGTCAAGTTTCGGTACCGGGGAGCTGTTTTTT.

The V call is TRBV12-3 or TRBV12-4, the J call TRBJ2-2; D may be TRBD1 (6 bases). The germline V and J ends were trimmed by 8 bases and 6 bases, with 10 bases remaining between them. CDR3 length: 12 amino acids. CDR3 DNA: TGTGCCAGCGAGGGGGTTCCCGGGGAGCTGTTTTTT. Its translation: CASEGVPGELFF.

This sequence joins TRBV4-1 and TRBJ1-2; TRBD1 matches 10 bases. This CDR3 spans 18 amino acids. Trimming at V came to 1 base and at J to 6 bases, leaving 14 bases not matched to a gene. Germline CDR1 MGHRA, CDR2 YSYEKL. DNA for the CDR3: TGCGCCAGCAGCCAAGTTCAGGGGCTGACAGGGGGCTCCGATGGCTACACCTTC. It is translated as CASSQVQGLTGGSDGYTF.

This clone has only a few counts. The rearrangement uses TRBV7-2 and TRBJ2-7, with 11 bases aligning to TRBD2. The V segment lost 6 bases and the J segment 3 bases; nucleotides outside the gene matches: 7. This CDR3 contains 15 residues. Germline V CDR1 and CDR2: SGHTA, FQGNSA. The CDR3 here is CASSPSGRRYYEQYF. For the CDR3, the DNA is TGTGCCAGCAGTCCTAGCGGGAGGAGATACTACGAGCAGTACTTC.